This T cell receptor (beta chain) comes out of a study of shared clonotypes between healthy human individuals. Background on the study: Plates per donor: three CD4 naive, three CD4 memory, two CD8 naive, one CD8 memory.

With respect to this clone: Its target is not known.

Trimming at V came to 4 bases and at J to 8 bases, leaving 11 bases not matched to a gene. Germline lookup yields CDR1 SGHTA and CDR2 FQGNSA. This CDR3 is 15 amino acids long. Genomic DNA of each subset was evenly split across several immunoSEQ plates. The protocol was immunoSEQ multiplex PCR, while the TCRdb copy is restricted to in-frame clones and leaves out a portion. This sample yields about 1.5 million clones, of which 95% to 99% are seen a single time; roughly 0.42% belongs to the top ten. Findings and caveats of the study: Investigators expected sequencing depth to affect clonotype sharing among donors.

The sequence was obtained from a man aged 30-40 years in good health. The sequencing input was naive CD4+ T cells sorted from blood. Subset: CD45RA+ positively selected. This sequence joins TRBV7-2 and TRBJ1-2, with TRBD1 identical over 9 bases. This chain's CDR3 is CASSYPRDRVKGYTF. In DNA form, the CDR3 reads TGTGCCAGCAGCTATCCTAGGGACAGGGTGAAGGGCTACACCTTC.